This T cell receptor (beta chain) came from a study of T cell responses to AZD1222 COVID-19 vaccine. Both about-4-week and about-12-week second-dose recipients were combined. Of note for this clone: The target antigen is unknown.

The study, taken as a whole, reports: Repertoires were sampled only after the peak T cell response.

The CDR3 sequence is 15 residues long. After removal of 0 bases from V and 7 bases from J, the junction contained 9 bases not matched to a gene. Germline V gene sequence: CDR1 SGHDT, CDR2 YYEEEE. Assay used: immunoSEQ multiplex PCR; TCRdb lists only in-frame clones, some missing. This table has about 130,000 clones, roughly 88% appearing once. The starting material was peripheral blood, obtained 28 days after the second AZD1222 dose. This clonotype originated in an adult who received the AZD1222 COVID-19 vaccine. The genes are TRBV5-6 and TRBJ1-2; 7 bases are shared with TRBD1. The CDR3 nucleotides are TGTGCCAGCAGCTTGGGACAGGGATTAAGGGGTGGCTACACCTTC. Protein product: CASSLGQGLRGGYTF.